This T cell receptor beta chain came from a study of tumor-infiltrating lymphocytes in primary liver carcinoma. Whole-study context: About 3.65 to 7.13 million productive TCRbeta reads were obtained from the samples, with similar numbers across tissue types.

Points on this clonotype: Its antigen remains unidentified. Its ends do not fully match the called genes, so a read error is possible.

The approximately 17-32 mg bulk tissue piece was not sorted before simultaneous RNA and DNA extraction. There are 18 residues in the CDR3. The germline V gene encodes CDR1 SGHDN and CDR2 FVKESK. Starting from approximately 470 ng of total RNA, TCR beta cDNA was produced with a primer in the constant region. Employing slightly modified ARM-PCR, three nested multiplex PCR rounds were run, and these gave rise to the TCR beta libraries. Rounds one and two of PCR, each of 10 cycles, were primed with TRBV1-TRBV30 forward primers and a C-beta reverse primer. TCRdb passed the multiplex PCR reads through MiXCR, listing each CDR3 protein once. Of about 75,000 distinct CDR3 sequences in the sample, around 66% were seen once. Study-level findings and limits: Tumor tissue displayed a significantly greater top-250-clone fraction than blood (p = 0.039).

The clonotype comes from a man in his forties with primary liver carcinoma and hepatitis B virus infection. The chain is built from TRBV14 and TRBJ2-5; 13 positions agree with TRBD2. The sequenced sample consisted of tumor-adjacent normal liver tissue. In DNA, the CDR3 is TGTGCCAGAAGCCATGGCGTTGGTATAGGACTAGCGGGAGTCTTGCAGTACTTC. It specifies CARSHGVGIGLAGVLQYF.